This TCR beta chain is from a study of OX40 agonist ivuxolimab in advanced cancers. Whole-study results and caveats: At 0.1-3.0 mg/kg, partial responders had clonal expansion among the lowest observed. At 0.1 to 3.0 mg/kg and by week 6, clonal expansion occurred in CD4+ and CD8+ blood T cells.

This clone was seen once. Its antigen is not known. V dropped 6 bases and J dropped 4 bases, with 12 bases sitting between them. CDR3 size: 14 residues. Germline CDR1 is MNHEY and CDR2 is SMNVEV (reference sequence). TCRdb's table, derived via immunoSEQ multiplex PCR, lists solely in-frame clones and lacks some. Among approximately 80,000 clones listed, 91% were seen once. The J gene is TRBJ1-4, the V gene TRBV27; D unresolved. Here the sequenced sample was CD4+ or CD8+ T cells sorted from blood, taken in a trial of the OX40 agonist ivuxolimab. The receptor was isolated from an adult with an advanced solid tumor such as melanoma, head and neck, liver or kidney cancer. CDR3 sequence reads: CASRISRGNEKLFF. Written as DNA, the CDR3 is TGTGCCAGCAGAATTTCCCGGGGTAATGAAAAACTGTTTTTT.